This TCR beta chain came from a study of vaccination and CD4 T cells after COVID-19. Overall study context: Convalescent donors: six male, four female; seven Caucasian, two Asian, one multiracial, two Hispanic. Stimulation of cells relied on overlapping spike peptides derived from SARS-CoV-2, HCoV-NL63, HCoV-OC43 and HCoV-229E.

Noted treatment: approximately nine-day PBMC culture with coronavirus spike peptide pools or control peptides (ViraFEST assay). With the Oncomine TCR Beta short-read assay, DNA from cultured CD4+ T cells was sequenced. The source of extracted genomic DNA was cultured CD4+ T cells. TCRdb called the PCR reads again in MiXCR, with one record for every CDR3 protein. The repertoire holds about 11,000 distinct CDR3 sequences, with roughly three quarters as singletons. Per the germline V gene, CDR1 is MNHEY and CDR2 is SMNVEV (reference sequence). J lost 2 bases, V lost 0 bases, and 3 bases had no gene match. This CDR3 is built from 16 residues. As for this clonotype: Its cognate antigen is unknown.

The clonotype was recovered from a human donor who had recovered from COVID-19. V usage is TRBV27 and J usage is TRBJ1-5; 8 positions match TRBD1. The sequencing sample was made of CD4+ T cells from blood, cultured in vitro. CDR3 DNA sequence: TGTGCCAGCAGTTTATCGACAGGGGCTGGCAATCAGCCCCAGCATTTT. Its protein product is CASSLSTGAGNQPQHF.